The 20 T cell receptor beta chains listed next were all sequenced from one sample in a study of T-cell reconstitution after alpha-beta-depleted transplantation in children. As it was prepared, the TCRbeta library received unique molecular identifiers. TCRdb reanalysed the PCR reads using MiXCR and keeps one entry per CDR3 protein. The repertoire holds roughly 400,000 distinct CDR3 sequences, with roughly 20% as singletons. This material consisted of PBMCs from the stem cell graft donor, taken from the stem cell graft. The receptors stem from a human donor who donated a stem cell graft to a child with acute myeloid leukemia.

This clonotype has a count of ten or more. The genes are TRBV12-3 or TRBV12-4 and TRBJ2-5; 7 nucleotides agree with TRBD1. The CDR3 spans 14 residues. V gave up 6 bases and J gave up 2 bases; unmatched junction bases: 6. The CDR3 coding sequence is TGTGCCAGCAGACGACCGGGACAGCAAGAGACCCAGTACTTC. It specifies CASRRPGQQETQYF.

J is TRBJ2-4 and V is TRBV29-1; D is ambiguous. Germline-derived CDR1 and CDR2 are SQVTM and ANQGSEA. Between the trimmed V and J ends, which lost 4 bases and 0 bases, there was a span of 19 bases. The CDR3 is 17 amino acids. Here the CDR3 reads CSVGVPPGSLAKNIQYF. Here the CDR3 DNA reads TGCAGCGTTGGGGTCCCCCCAGGCTCTCTAGCCAAAAACATTCAGTACTTC. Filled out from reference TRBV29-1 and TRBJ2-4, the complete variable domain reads SAVISQKPSRDICQRGTSLTIQCQVDSQVTMMFWYRQQPGQSLTLIATANQGSEATYESGFVIDKFPISRPNLTFSTLTVSNMSPEDSSIYLCSVGVPPGSLAKNIQYFGAGTRLSVL.

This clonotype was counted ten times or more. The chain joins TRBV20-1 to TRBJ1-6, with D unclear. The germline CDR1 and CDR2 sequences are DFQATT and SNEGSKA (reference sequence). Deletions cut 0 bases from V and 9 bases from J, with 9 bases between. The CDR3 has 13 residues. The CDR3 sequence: CSARDLFGSPLHF. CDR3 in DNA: TGCAGTGCTAGAGACCTATTTGGTTCACCCCTCCACTTT.

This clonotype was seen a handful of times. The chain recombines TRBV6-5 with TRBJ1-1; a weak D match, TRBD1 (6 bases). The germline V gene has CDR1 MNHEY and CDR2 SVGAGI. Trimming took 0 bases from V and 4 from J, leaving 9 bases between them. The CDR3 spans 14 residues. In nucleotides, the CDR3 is TGTGCCAGCAGTTACTCAGGGGGGAGCACTGAAGCTTTCTTT. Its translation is CASSYSGGSTEAFF.

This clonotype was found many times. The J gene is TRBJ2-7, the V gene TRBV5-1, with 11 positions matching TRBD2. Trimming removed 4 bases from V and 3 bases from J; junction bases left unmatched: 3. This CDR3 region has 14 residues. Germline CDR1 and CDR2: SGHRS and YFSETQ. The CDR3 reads CASSTGLAGYEQYF. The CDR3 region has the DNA TGCGCCAGCAGCACCGGACTAGCGGGCTACGAGCAGTACTTC.

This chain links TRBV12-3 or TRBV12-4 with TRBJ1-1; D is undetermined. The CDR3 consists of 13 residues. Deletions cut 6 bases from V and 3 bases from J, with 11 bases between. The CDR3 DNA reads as TGTGCCAGCAGCCATCAACGACACACTGAAGCTTTCTTT. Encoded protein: CASSHQRHTEAFF.

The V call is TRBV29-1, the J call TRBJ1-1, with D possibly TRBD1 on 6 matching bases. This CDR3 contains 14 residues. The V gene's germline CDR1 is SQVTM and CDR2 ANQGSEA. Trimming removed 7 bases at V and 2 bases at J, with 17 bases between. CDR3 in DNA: TGCAGCGCACAGCCCCAGGGGACAAACACTGAAGCTTTCTTT. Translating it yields CSAQPQGTNTEAFF.

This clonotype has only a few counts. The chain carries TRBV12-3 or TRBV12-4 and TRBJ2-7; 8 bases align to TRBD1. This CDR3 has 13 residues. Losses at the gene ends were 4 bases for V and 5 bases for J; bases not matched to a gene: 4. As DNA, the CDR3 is TGTGCCAGCAGTTCCAGGGGGCCCCACGAGCAGTACTTC. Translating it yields CASSSRGPHEQYF.

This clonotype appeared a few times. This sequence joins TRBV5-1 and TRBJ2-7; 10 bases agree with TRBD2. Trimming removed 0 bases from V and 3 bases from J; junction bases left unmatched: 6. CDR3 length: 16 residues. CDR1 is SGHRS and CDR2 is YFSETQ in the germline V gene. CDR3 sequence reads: CASSLEWTSGFYEQYF. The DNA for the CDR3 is TGCGCCAGCAGCTTGGAGTGGACTAGCGGATTCTACGAGCAGTACTTC.

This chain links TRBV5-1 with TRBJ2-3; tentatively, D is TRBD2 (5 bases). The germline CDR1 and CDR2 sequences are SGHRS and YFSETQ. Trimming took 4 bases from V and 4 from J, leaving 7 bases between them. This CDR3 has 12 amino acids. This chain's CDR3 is CASSRAADTQYF. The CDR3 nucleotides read TGCGCCAGCAGCCGAGCGGCAGATACGCAGTATTTT.

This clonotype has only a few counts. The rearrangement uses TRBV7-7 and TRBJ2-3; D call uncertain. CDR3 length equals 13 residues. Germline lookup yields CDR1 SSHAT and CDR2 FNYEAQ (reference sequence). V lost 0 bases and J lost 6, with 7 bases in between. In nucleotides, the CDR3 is TGTGCCAGCAGCTTAGCGCAGAGGGATACGCAGTATTTT. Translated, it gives CASSLAQRDTQYF.

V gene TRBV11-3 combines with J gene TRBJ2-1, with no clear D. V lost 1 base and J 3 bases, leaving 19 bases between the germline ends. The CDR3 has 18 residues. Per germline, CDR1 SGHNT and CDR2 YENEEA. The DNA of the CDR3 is TGTGCCAGCAGCTTAGTAACCTTAAGCGCGACCGACTACAATGAGCAGTTCTTC. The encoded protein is CASSLVTLSATDYNEQFF. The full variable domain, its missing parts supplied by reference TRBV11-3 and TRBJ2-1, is EAGVVQSPRYKIIEKKQPVAFWCNPISGHNTLYWYLQNLGQGPELLIRYENEEAVDDSQLPKDRFSAERLKGVDSTLKIQPAELGDSAVYLCASSLVTLSATDYNEQFFGPGTRLTVL.

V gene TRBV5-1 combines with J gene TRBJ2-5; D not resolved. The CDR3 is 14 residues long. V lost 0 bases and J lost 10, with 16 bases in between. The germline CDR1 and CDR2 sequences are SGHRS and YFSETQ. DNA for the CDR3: TGCGCCAGCAGCTTGGAAGCGACGCGCTATGGCCAGTACTTC. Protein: CASSLEATRYGQYF.

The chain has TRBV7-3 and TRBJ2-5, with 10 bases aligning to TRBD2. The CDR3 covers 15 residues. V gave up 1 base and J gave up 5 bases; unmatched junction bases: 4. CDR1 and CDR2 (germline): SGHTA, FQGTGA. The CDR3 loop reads CASSLMGLAKETQYF. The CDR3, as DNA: TGTGCCAGCAGCTTAATGGGACTAGCGAAGGAGACCCAGTACTTC.

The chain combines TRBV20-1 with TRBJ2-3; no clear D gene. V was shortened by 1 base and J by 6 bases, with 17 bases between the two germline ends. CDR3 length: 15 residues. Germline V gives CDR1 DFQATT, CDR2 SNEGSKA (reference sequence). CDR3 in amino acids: CSARGSGRVVDTQYF. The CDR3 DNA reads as TGCAGTGCTAGAGGGAGTGGTCGGGTCGTGGATACGCAGTATTTT.

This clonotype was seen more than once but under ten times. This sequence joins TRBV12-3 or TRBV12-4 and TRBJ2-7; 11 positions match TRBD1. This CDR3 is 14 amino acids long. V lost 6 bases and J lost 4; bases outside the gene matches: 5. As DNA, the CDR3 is TGTGCCAGCAGACCGGGACAGGGGGTGTACGAGCAGTACTTC. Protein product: CASRPGQGVYEQYF.

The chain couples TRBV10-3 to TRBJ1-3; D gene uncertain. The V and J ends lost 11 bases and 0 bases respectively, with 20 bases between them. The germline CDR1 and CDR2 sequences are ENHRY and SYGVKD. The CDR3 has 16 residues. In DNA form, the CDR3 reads TGTGCCGCATTTGCGGCTGGACGCGACTCTGGAAACACCATATATTTT. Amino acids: CAAFAAGRDSGNTIYF.

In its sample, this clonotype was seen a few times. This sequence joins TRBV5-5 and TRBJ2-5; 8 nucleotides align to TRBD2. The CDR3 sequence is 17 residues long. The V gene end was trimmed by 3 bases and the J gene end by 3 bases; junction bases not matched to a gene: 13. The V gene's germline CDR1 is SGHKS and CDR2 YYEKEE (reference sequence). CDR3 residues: CASSSSGKREFKETQYF. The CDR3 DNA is TGTGCCAGCAGCTCCTCCGGCAAGCGGGAGTTTAAAGAGACCCAGTACTTC.

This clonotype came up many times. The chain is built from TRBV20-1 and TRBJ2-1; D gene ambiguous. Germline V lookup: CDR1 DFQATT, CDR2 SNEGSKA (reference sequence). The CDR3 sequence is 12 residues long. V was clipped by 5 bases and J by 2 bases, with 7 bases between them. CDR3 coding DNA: TGCAGTGCTCCCTTCCCCTACAATGAGCAGTTCTTC. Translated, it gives CSAPFPYNEQFF.

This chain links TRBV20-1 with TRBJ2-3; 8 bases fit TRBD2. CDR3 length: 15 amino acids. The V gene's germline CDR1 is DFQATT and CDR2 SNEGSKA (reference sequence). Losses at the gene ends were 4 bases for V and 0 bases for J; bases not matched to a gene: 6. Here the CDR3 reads CSATLAEPSTDTQYF. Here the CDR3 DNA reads TGCAGTGCTACACTAGCGGAACCTAGCACAGATACGCAGTATTTT.